This TCR beta chain was obtained from a study of OX40 agonist ivuxolimab in advanced cancers. The study in broad terms: Ivuxolimab, which targeted the costimulatory receptor OX40 (CD134), was an agonistic, fully human IgG2 monoclonal antibody. Partial responses were achieved by three dose-escalation patients, of whom one had hepatocellular carcinoma and two had cutaneous melanoma. A male proportion of roughly 80% and a mean age of approximately 55 years, ranging from about 20 to 79, were recorded for the dose-escalation cohort. The point of sequencing TCRbeta in the periphery was to test whether ivuxolimab changed TCR sequence diversity and drove clonal T-cell expansion. Intravenous ivuxolimab was administered to patients every 2 weeks at six dose levels: 0.01, 0.1, 0.3, 1.5, 3 and 10 mg/kg. The paper covers the monotherapy dose-escalation part of the phase I ivuxolimab trial, which included N of about 50 patients. Patients were allowed to have had prior anti-PD-1, anti-PD-L1 or anti-CTLA-4 therapy, and 40% of the dose-escalation patients had been treated with checkpoint inhibitors. Of the roughly 53 patients in dose escalation, some 20 had hepatocellular carcinoma, some 15 had melanoma, 9 had renal cell carcinoma and 9 had head and neck cancer.

Overall study results and their limits: At doses of 0.1 to 3.0 mg/kg, clonal expansion of both CD4+ and CD8+ blood T cells was observed from baseline to week 6. Low levels of normalized T-cell clonal expansion were also shown by some nonresponding patients. After ivuxolimab, expanded clones were on average more numerous among CD8+ T cells than among CD4+ T cells. The antigen specificity of the peripheral T cells that underwent clonal expansion was not determined. In partial responders in the 0.1-3.0 mg/kg groups, normalized peripheral clonal expansion was found to be among the lowest, especially among CD8+ T cells.

Patients with a history of autoimmune disease or receiving systemic immunosuppression were excluded from the trial. Peripheral blood for TCR sequencing was collected from all dose cohorts at baseline, on cycle 4 day 1, and on cycle 7 day 1. Samples came from an open-label, multicenter, first-in-human phase I dose-escalation trial of ivuxolimab. Adults with locally advanced or metastatic melanoma, renal cell, hepatocellular, or head and neck squamous cell carcinoma were enrolled in the trial. CD4+ and CD8+ T cells were sorted separately from peripheral blood before TCR sequencing. On this clone itself: The antigen this receptor binds is unknown. Within one base of it there is no much larger clone, and no base qualities were kept.

V loses 0 bases at its end and J loses 4 bases; junction bases beyond the gene matches: 6. The CDR3 measures 16 amino acids from cysteine to phenylalanine. CDR3 DNA is the only sequence kept; it has 48 bases, read in frame from the first base. Sequences SGHRS (CDR1) and YFSETQ (CDR2) are obtained from the germline V gene. For sequencing of the TCRbeta CDR3 region, genomic DNA was extracted from the sorted cells. The immunoSEQ Assay was used to sequence the TCRbeta CDR3 regions. TCRdb retrieved this table from immuneACCESS and kept in-frame rearrangements only. Not all clones are present; in checked studies, unresolved V genes account for under half, and no reason is known for the remainder. This sample is represented by some 80,000 clones; roughly 88% of them were singletons. 0.65% to 0.9% of the sample goes to the ten largest clones.

Recombination connected TRBV5-1 to TRBJ1-1; 10 bases in the junction line up with TRBD1. Here the sequenced sample was CD4+ or CD8+ T cells sorted from blood, taken in a trial of the OX40 agonist ivuxolimab. This receptor was taken from an adult with an advanced solid tumor such as melanoma, head and neck, liver or kidney cancer. The CDR3 reads as follows: CASSLGDRGRTTEAFF. The sequenced DNA is TGCGCCAGCAGCTTGGGTGACAGGGGGCGAACCACTGAAGCTTTCTTT.